A single sample is the source of the 20 T cell receptor beta chains below, sequenced in a study of CD8 T cells in ankylosing spondylitis. Study results and caveats: Several highly homologous variants formed a TCR beta motif that appeared characteristic of ankylosing spondylitis blood.

TCRdb used MiXCR to reprocess the 5' RACE reads, holding one entry per CDR3 protein. The sample contains 500,000 or so distinct CDR3 sequences, about 5.4% of which appear only once. These receptors are not linked to any known antigen. The sequenced material came from blood, either unsorted or a sorted T cell fraction (not recorded which). The receptors stem from a male donor with ankylosing spondylitis.

The J gene is TRBJ1-2, the V gene TRBV18, with D possibly matching TRBD1 (5 bases). This CDR3 comprises 15 residues. The V end lost 0 bases, the J end lost 4 bases, and 12 bases lay between the germline ends. Per germline, CDR1 KGHSH and CDR2 LQKENI. The CDR3 DNA reads as TGTGCCAGCTCACCACCCCTGGGGGTAGTCTATGGCTACACCTTC. Its translation: CASSPPLGVVYGYTF.

This clonotype was counted ten times or more. This rearrangement joins TRBV27 to TRBJ2-3; TRBD2 is a possible D gene (6 bases). The CDR3 consists of 13 residues. Per germline, CDR1 MNHEY and CDR2 SMNVEV (reference sequence). With 5 bases removed from V and 11 bases from J, the gap between germline ends came to 17 bases. CDR3 nucleotide sequence: TGTGCCAGCAGTACGGACTACATGCGGGGGCAGTATTTT. Amino acids: CASSTDYMRGQYF.

Of note for this clonotype: Being one base from a much bigger clone, this may be a read error. This sequence joins TRBV4-2 and TRBJ2-5, with a weak D call TRBD2 (6 bases). Germline lookup yields CDR1 LGHNA and CDR2 YNFKEQ. This CDR3 region has 15 residues. As DNA, the CDR3 is TGTGCCAGCAGCCGCGGGGCACTTGGACAAGAGAACCAGTACTTC. Protein: CASSRGALGQENQYF.

Concerning this clonotype itself: One base away lies a much larger clone, so this may be a sequencing read error. The rearrangement joins TRBV4-3 to TRBJ2-3; the match to TRBD1 covers 7 bases. The end of the DNA aligns better with TRBJ1-5, so the J call may be wrong. CDR3 length: 15 amino acids. Germline CDR1 LGHNA, CDR2 YSLEER. The CDR3 sequence: CASTLGLGGTDTQHF. The CDR3 coding sequence is TGCGCCAGCACCCTCGGACTAGGGGGCACAGATACGCAGCATTTT.

The sample holds a few counts of this clonotype. A junction boundary mismatches the germline segment, possibly from a read error. The chain uses TRBV7-2 and TRBJ2-1; D is unresolved. The CDR3 runs to 15 residues. CDR1 is SGHTA and CDR2 is FQGNSA in the germline V gene. CDR3 residues: CASSSWTHSNNEQFF. CDR3 DNA: TGTGCCAGCAGCTCCTGGACCCACTCCAACAATGAGCAGTTCTTC.

This clonotype was detected ten times or more. The chain joins TRBV25-1 to TRBJ2-1, with D unclear. V shed 6 bases and J shed 6 bases, with 18 bases lying between them. The CDR3 is 15 residues long. Germline V CDR1 and CDR2: MGHDK, SYGVNS. The CDR3 spells CASRATSSTANEQFF. The CDR3 nucleotides are TGTGCCAGCAGAGCTACCTCTTCCACTGCCAATGAGCAGTTCTTC. The complete variable domain, with remaining parts taken from reference TRBV25-1 and TRBJ2-1, reads EADIYQTPRYLVIGTGKKITLECSQTMGHDKMYWYQQDPGMELHLIHYSYGVNSTEKGDLSSESTVSRIRTEHFPLTLESARPSHTSQYLCASRATSSTANEQFFGPGTRLTVL.

This clonotype was observed at least ten times. The rearrangement uses TRBV28 and TRBJ1-1; D is uncertain. The CDR3 extends over 13 amino acids. Germline V gives CDR1 MDHEN, CDR2 SYDVKM. V was cut by 2 bases and J by 1 base, with 5 bases left in between. DNA for the CDR3: TGTGCCAGCAGTTTAAAGCAGAACACTGAAGCTTTCTTT. Translating it yields CASSLKQNTEAFF.

Ten or more counts support this clonotype. The CDR3 sequence: CASSVVLSGYNEQFF. In DNA, the CDR3 is TGTGCCAGCAGCGTAGTTCTGAGCGGATACAATGAGCAGTTCTTC. The genes are TRBV9 and TRBJ2-1, with D possibly being TRBD2 (5 bases). Trimming took 0 bases from V and 4 from J, leaving 11 bases between them. This CDR3 comprises 15 residues. Germline V gives CDR1 SGDLS, CDR2 YYNGEE.

This clonotype was seen ten or more times. The J gene is TRBJ1-6, the V gene TRBV6-1; D not certain. The CDR3 is made up of 12 amino acids. In germline, CDR1 is MNHNS, CDR2 SASEGT. V gave up 5 bases and J gave up 6 bases, with 5 bases separating them. CDR3 nucleotides: TGTGCCAGCAGTCCTGCTAATTCACCCCTCCACTTT. It encodes CASSPANSPLHF.

This clonotype has ten or more counts. The V and J genes are TRBV7-2 and TRBJ2-1; no clear D. The CDR3 runs to 15 residues. V was clipped by 3 bases and J by 4 bases, with 13 bases between them. Germline loops: CDR1 SGHTA, CDR2 FQGNSA. Written as DNA, the CDR3 is TGTGCCAGCAGCTTCGAGGTTAGTACTTACAATGAGCAGTTCTTC. It translates to CASSFEVSTYNEQFF.

The sample holds many counts of this clonotype. CDR3 coding DNA: TGCGCCAGCACCCTCGAGGGGCTACGTCTGACTGAAGCTTTCTTT. Residues: CASTLEGLRLTEAFF. The V and J genes are TRBV5-1 and TRBJ1-1; a weak D match, TRBD1 (5 bases). Trimming removed 6 bases from V and 5 bases from J, with 20 bases in between. The germline V gene encodes CDR1 SGHRS and CDR2 YFSETQ. The CDR3 sequence is 15 residues long.

This clonotype was seen only a few times. This rearrangement joins TRBV7-6 to TRBJ2-1; D possibly corresponds to TRBD1 (8 bases). The CDR3 sequence is 16 residues long. Germline V gene sequence: CDR1 SGHVS, CDR2 FNYEAQ. Deletions cut 4 bases from V and 7 bases from J, with 20 bases between. CDR3: CASSSIDYRGGNEQFF. CDR3 DNA sequence: TGTGCCAGCAGCTCCATCGACTACAGGGGGGGGAATGAGCAGTTCTTC.

Ten or more counts support this clonotype. V is TRBV20-1 and J is TRBJ1-5; D not resolved. V dropped 1 base and J dropped 0 bases, with 7 bases sitting between them. Germline lookup yields CDR1 DFQATT and CDR2 SNEGSKA (reference sequence). The CDR3 extends over 14 amino acids. The CDR3 DNA follows: TGCAGTGCTAGAGGGGTTTATAGCAATCAGCCCCAGCATTTT. Amino acids: CSARGVYSNQPQHF.

At least ten counts were recorded for this clonotype. The chain combines TRBV28 with TRBJ2-5; 7 nucleotides agree with TRBD2. J lost 2 bases, V lost 8 bases, and 5 bases had no gene match. Germline V CDR1 and CDR2: MDHEN, SYDVKM. The CDR3 is 13 amino acids. CDR3 in amino acids: CASFSGLQETQYF. CDR3 DNA sequence: TGTGCCAGCTTTAGCGGGCTACAAGAGACCCAGTACTTC. The complete variable domain, with remaining parts taken from reference TRBV28 and TRBJ2-5, reads DVKVTQSSRYLVKRTGEKVFLECVQDMDHENMFWYRQDPGLGLRLIYFSYDVKMKEKGDIPEGYSVSREKKERFSLILESASTNQTSMYLCASFSGLQETQYFGPGTRLLVL.

This clonotype came up many times. This sequence joins TRBV11-2 and TRBJ2-1; D possibly corresponds to TRBD2 (7 bases). The CDR3 loop spans 16 amino acids. The V end was cut by 5 bases, the J end by 7 bases, with 21 bases between. Germline V lookup: CDR1 SGHAT, CDR2 FQNNGV. The CDR3 is CASSKTGGPSKNEQFF. The CDR3 nucleotides read TGTGCCAGCAGCAAGACCGGGGGGCCTTCGAAGAATGAGCAGTTCTTC.

Many counts were recorded for this clonotype. The chain is built from TRBV5-5 and TRBJ2-7, with TRBD1 as a possible D gene (6 bases). Trimming took 4 bases from V and 5 from J, leaving 16 bases between them. There are 14 residues in the CDR3. CDR1 and CDR2 from the germline V gene are SGHKS and YYEKEE (reference sequence). CDR3 amino acids: CASSPATGINEQYF. The CDR3 bases are TGTGCCAGCAGCCCGGCTACAGGGATTAACGAGCAGTACTTC. Full variable domain (missing parts from reference TRBV5-5 and TRBJ2-7): DAGVTQSPTHLIKTRGQQVTLRCSPISGHKSVSWYQQVLGQGPQFIFQYYEKEERGRGNFPDRFSARQFPNYSSELNVNALLLGDSALYLCASSPATGINEQYFGPGTRLTVT.

This clonotype appeared many times. The chain carries TRBV3-1 and TRBJ2-7, with 10 positions matching TRBD1. Losses at the gene ends were 3 bases for V and 3 bases for J; bases not matched to a gene: 5. Germline V CDR1 and CDR2: LGHDT, YNNKEL (reference sequence). The CDR3 is 15 residues long. The CDR3 DNA is TGTGCCAGCAGCCACCCGGGACAGGGGTTCTACGAGCAGTACTTC. Translating it yields CASSHPGQGFYEQYF.

This clonotype was detected many times. The rearrangement joins TRBV12-3 or TRBV12-4 to TRBJ2-7, with 10 bases identical to TRBD2. The CDR3 has 16 residues. The trim removed 3 bases at V and 3 bases at J, leaving 8 bases unmatched. This CDR3 reads CASSFRGLAENYEQYF. The CDR3 DNA is TGTGCCAGCAGTTTCCGAGGACTAGCGGAGAACTACGAGCAGTACTTC.

Many counts were recorded for this clonotype. The V call is TRBV6-2 or TRBV6-3, the J call TRBJ2-1, with 10 bases fitting TRBD1. V dropped 4 bases and J dropped 6; count of bases not matched to a gene: 6. CDR3 length: 15 residues. From germline, CDR1 is MNHEY and CDR2 SVGEGT. The CDR3 DNA is TGTGCCAGCAGTTTGGGGACAGGGGCGGGCAATGAGCAGTTCTTC. This translates into CASSLGTGAGNEQFF.

This clonotype was counted many times. CDR3 protein: CASSYGQGGSGYTF. CDR3 nucleotides: TGTGCCAGCAGCTACGGACAGGGAGGTAGTGGCTACACCTTC. V is TRBV7-9 and J is TRBJ1-2, with TRBD1 matching over 8 bases. CDR3 length equals 14 residues. V gave up 4 bases and J gave up 7 bases; unmatched junction bases: 8. Germline V lookup: CDR1 SEHNR, CDR2 FQNEAQ (reference sequence).